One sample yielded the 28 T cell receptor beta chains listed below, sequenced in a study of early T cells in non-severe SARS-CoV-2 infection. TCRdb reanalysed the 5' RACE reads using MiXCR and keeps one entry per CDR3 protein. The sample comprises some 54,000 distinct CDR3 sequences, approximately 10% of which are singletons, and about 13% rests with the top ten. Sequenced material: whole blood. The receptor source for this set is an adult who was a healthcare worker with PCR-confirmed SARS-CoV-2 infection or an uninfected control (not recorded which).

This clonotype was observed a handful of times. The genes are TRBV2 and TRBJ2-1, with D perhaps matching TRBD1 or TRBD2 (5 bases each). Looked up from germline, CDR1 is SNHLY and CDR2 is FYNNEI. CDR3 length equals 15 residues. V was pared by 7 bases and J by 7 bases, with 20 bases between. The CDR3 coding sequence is TGTGCCAGCACTGACGACCTGGGGGTGCCGAATGAGCAGTTCTTC. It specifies CASTDDLGVPNEQFF.

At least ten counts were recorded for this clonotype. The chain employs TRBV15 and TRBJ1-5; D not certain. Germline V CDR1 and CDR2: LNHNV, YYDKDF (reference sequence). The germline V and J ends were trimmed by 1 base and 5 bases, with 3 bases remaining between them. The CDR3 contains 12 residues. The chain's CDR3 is CATSRGDQPQHF. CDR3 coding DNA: TGTGCCACCAGCAGAGGTGATCAGCCCCAGCATTTT.

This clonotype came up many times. For the CDR3, the DNA is TGTGCCAGCTCACCGCTCCCGACAGGGGCGGACACTGAAGCTTTCTTT. This gives the protein CASSPLPTGADTEAFF. V and J are TRBV18 and TRBJ1-1; 8 bases line up with TRBD1. Germline CDR1 is KGHSH and CDR2 is LQKENI. The CDR3 runs 16 residues. With V trimmed by 3 bases and J by 3 bases, 9 bases remained unmatched.

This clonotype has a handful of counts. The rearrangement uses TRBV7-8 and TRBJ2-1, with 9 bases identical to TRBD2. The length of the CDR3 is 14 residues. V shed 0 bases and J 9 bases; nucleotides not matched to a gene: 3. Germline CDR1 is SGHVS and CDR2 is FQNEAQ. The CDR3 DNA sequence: TGTGCCAGCAGCTTAGCGCGGGGGGGAGGTGAGCAGTTCTTC. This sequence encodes CASSLARGGGEQFF.

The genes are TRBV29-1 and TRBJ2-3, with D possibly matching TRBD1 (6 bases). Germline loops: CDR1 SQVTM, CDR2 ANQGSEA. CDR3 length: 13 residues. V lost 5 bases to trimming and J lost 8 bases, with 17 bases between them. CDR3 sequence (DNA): TGCAGCGTTCAACCGACAGGATTCGGTACGCAGTATTTT. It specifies CSVQPTGFGTQYF.

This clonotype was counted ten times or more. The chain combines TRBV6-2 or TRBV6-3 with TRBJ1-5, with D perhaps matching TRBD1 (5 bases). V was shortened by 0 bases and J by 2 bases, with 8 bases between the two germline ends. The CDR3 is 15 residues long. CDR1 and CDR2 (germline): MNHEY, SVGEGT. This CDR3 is CASSYSKGGNQPQHF. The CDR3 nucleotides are TGTGCCAGCAGTTACTCGAAAGGGGGCAATCAGCCCCAGCATTTT.

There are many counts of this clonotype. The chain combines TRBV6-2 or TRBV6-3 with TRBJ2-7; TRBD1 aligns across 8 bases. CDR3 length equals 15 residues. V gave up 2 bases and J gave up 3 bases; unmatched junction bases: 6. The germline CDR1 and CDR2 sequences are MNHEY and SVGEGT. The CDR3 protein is CASSYPGQGLYEQYF. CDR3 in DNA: TGTGCCAGCAGTTACCCTGGACAGGGTCTCTACGAGCAGTACTTC.

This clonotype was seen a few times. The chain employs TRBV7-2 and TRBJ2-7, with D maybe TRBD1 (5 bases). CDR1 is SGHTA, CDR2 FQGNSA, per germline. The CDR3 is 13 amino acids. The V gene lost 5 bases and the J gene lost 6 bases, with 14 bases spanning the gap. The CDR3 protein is CASSPRQISEQYF. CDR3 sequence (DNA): TGTGCCAGCAGCCCCAGACAGATTTCCGAGCAGTACTTC.

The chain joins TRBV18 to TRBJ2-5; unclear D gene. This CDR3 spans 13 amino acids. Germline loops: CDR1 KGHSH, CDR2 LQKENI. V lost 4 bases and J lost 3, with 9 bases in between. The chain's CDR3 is CASSLTSEETQYF. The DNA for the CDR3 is TGTGCCAGCTCACTTACTTCGGAAGAGACCCAGTACTTC.

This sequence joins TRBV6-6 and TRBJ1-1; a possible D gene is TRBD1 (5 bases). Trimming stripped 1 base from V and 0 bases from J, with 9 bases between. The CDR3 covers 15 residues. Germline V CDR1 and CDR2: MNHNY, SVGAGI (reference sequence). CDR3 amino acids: CASSYFQGVNTEAFF. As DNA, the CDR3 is TGTGCCAGCAGTTACTTTCAGGGAGTGAACACTGAAGCTTTCTTT.

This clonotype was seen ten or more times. CDR3 region: CASRKRGGQGNQPQHF. As DNA, the CDR3 is TGTGCCAGCAGGAAGCGTGGGGGACAGGGTAATCAGCCCCAGCATTTT. The V call is TRBV12-3 or TRBV12-4, the J call TRBJ1-5, with TRBD1 identical over 9 bases. The CDR3 is 16 amino acids. V gave up 6 bases and J gave up 4 bases; unmatched junction bases: 10.

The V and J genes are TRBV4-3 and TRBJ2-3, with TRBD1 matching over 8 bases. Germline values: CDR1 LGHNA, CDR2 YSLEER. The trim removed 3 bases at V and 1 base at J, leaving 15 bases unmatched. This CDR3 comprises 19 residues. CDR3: CASSQQASQGALRTDTQYF. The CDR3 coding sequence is TGCGCCAGCAGCCAGCAAGCTTCTCAGGGGGCACTGCGCACAGATACGCAGTATTTT.

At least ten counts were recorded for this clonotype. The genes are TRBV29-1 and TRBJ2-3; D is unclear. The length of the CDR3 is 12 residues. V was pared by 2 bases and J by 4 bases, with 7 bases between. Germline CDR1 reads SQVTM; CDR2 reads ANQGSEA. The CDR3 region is CSVEQGSDTQYF. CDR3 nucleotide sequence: TGCAGCGTTGAACAAGGGTCAGATACGCAGTATTTT.

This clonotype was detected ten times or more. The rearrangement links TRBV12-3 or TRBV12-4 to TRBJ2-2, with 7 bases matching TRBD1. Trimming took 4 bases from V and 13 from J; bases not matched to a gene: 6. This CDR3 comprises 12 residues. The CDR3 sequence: CASSSGTVLLFF. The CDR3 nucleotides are TGTGCCAGCAGTTCCGGGACAGTTTTGCTGTTTTTT.

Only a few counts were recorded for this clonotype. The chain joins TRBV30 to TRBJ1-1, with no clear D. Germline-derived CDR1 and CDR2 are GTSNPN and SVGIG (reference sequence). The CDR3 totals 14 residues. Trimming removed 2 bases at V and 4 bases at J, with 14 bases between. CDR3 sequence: CAWSLGGPGTEAFF. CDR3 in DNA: TGTGCCTGGAGTCTCGGCGGGCCTGGCACTGAAGCTTTCTTT.

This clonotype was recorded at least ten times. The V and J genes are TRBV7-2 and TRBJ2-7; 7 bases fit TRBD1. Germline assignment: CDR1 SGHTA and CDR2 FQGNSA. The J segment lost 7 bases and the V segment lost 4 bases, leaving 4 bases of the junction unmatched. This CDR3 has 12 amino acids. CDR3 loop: CASSSYRGEQYF. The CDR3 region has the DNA TGTGCCAGCAGCTCCTACAGGGGTGAGCAGTACTTC.

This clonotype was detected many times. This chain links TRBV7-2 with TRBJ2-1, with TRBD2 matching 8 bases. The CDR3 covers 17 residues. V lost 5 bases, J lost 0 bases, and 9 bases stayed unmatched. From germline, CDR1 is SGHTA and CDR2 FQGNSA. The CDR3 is CASSRTSGPPSYNEQFF. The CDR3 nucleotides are TGTGCCAGCAGCCGAACTAGCGGACCGCCCTCCTACAATGAGCAGTTCTTC.

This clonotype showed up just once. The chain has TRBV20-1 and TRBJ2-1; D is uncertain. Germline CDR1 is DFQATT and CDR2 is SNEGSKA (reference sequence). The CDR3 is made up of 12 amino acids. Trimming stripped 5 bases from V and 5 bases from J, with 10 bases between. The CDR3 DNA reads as TGCAGTGCTTTCCGGGTCAACAATGAGCAGTTCTTC. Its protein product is CSAFRVNNEQFF.

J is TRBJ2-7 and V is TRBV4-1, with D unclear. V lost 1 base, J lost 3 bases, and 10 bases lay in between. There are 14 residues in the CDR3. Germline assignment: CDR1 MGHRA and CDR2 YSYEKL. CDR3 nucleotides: TGCGCCAGCAGCCAAGTAACCGTGAACTACGAGCAGTACTTC. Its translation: CASSQVTVNYEQYF.

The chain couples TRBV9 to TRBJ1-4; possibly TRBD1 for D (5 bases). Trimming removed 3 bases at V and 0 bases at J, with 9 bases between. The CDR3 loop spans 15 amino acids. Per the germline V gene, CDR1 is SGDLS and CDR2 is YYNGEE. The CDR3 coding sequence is TGTGCCAGCAGCGCAACAGGCGCAACTAATGAAAAACTGTTTTTT. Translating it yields CASSATGATNEKLFF.

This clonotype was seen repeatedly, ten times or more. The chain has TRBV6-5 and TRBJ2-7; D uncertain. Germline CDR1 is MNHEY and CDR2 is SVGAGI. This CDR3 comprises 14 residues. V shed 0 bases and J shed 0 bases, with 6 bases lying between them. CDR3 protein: CASSYSRSSYEQYF. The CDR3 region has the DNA TGTGCCAGCAGTTACTCGCGTAGCTCCTACGAGCAGTACTTC.

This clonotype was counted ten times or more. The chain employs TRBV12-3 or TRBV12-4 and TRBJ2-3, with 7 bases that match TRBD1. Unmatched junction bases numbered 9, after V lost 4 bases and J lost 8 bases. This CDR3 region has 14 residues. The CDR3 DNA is TGTGCCAGCAGTTCCATGACAGGGTCCGCTACGCAGTATTTT. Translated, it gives CASSSMTGSATQYF.

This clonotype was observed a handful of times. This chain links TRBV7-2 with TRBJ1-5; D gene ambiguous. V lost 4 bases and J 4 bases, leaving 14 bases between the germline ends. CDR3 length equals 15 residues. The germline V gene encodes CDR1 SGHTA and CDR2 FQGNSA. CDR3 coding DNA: TGTGCCAGCAGCTACCGGGCTGGTCGGAATCAGCCCCAGCATTTT. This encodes CASSYRAGRNQPQHF.

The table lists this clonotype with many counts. CDR3 loop: CATSRDPVRGEQYF. The CDR3 coding sequence is TGTGCCACCAGCAGAGATCCCGTGCGGGGCGAGCAGTACTTC. V and J are TRBV15 and TRBJ2-7, with a possible D match to TRBD2 (6 bases). The ends were cut back, 0 bases at V and 6 bases at J, with 12 bases in the middle. Germline CDR1 and CDR2: LNHNV and YYDKDF (reference sequence). The CDR3 has 14 amino acids.

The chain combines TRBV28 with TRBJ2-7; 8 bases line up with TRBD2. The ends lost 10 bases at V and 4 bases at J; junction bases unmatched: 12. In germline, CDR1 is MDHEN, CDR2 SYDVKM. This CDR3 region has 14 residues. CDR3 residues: CANSPAGARYEQYF. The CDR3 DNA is TGTGCCAACTCCCCAGCGGGAGCAAGGTACGAGCAGTACTTC.

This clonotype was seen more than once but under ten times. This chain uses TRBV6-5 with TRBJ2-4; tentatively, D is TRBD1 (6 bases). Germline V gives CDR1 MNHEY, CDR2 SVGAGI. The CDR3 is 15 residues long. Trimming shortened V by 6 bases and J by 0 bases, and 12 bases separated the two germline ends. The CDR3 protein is CASSRGQLAKNIQYF. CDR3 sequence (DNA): TGTGCCAGCAGCCGAGGACAGCTAGCCAAAAACATTCAGTACTTC.

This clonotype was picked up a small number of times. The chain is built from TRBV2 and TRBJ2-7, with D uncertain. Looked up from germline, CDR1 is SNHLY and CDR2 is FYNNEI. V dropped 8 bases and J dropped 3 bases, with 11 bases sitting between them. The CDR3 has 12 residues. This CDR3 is CASGQDVYEQYF. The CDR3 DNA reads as TGTGCCAGCGGGCAGGACGTCTACGAGCAGTACTTC.

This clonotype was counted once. The CDR3 loop reads CASSFRREIGETQYF. CDR3 bases: TGTGCCAGCAGTTTCCGACGAGAAATAGGAGAGACCCAGTACTTC. V usage is TRBV28 and J usage is TRBJ2-5; D not resolved. V was clipped by 3 bases and J by 4 bases, with 15 bases between them. Per the germline V gene, CDR1 is MDHEN and CDR2 is SYDVKM. The length of the CDR3 is 15 residues.